Following are 17 T cell receptor beta chains from one sample sequenced in a study of cytomegalovirus exposure and HLA in healthy donors. The study ran its PCR with 60 Vbeta and 13 Jbeta primers. Assay used: immunoSEQ multiplex PCR; TCRdb lists only in-frame clones, some missing. The sample records approximately 150,000 clones, 73% being singletons. The sequencing input was PBMCs. The receptor source for this set is a woman between 18 and 29 years old in good health and CMV-seronegative.

This chain connects TRBV5-1 to TRBJ2-3, with TRBD1 matching 11 bases. The CDR3 is 14 amino acids. The V and J ends lost 4 bases and 9 bases, in that order; junction bases with no gene match: 7. The germline V gene has CDR1 SGHRS and CDR2 YFSETQ. The chain's CDR3 is CASSGEGQGGTQYF. The CDR3 coding sequence is TGCGCCAGCAGCGGTGAGGGACAGGGGGGCACGCAGTATTTT.

This clone was observed once. The rearrangement joins TRBV28 to TRBJ2-1, with TRBD2 as a possible D gene (6 bases). The CDR3 runs to 17 residues. Germline V gene sequence: CDR1 MDHEN, CDR2 SYDVKM. V dropped 1 base and J dropped 2 bases, with 15 bases sitting between them. CDR3 residues: CASSLSLGGITYNEQFF. In DNA, the CDR3 is TGTGCCAGCAGTTTATCCTTAGGCGGGATAACCTACAATGAGCAGTTCTTC.

This chain joins TRBV4-1 and TRBJ1-2, with a possible D match to TRBD1 (5 bases). The V end lost 0 bases, the J end lost 8 bases, and 7 bases lay between the germline ends. This CDR3 is built from 12 residues. Germline V lookup: CDR1 MGHRA, CDR2 YSYEKL. Here the CDR3 DNA reads TGCGCCAGCAGCCAAGACAGGGTGGGCTACACCTTC. It yields the protein CASSQDRVGYTF.

The chain joins TRBV19 to TRBJ2-3, with 12 positions matching TRBD2. Losses at the gene ends were 5 bases for V and 4 bases for J; bases not matched to a gene: 16. The CDR3 sequence is 19 residues long. Germline V gene lookup returns CDR1 LNHDA and CDR2 SQIVND (reference sequence). CDR3 region: CASSSRLAGAYGGPDTQYF. CDR3 nucleotide sequence: TGTGCCAGTAGTTCCAGACTAGCGGGGGCCTACGGGGGACCAGATACGCAGTATTTT.

The V and J genes are TRBV19 and TRBJ1-1; possible D gene TRBD1, 5 bases. Germline values: CDR1 LNHDA, CDR2 SQIVND (reference sequence). Trimming took off 7 bases at V and 2 bases at J, with 17 bases between the two ends. CDR3 length: 15 residues. The CDR3 DNA sequence: TGTGCCAGTACCTCGCGGGGGGGTGTCAACACTGAAGCTTTCTTT. Translation gives CASTSRGGVNTEAFF.

The chain combines TRBV5-4 with TRBJ1-2, with D maybe TRBD1 (5 bases). Germline assignment: CDR1 SGHNT and CDR2 YYREEE (reference sequence). CDR3 length equals 15 residues. Trimming pared 3 bases from V and 4 bases from J, leaving 16 bases between. The CDR3 reads CASSSRPDSSYGYTF. CDR3 DNA sequence: TGTGCCAGCAGCTCCCGACCTGACAGCAGCTATGGCTACACCTTC.

The chain has TRBV4-3 and TRBJ2-1, with 8 bases that match TRBD2. The CDR3 totals 16 residues. The germline CDR1 and CDR2 sequences are LGHNA and YSLEER. V was pared by 2 bases and J by 1 base, with 4 bases of the junction left unmatched. CDR3 protein: CASSQNAGGSYNEQFF. CDR3 nucleotides: TGCGCCAGCAGCCAAAACGCGGGGGGATCCTACAATGAGCAGTTCTTC.

This chain uses TRBV7-2 with TRBJ1-2; 9 positions agree with TRBD1. The CDR3 covers 16 residues. The trim removed 5 bases at V and 4 bases at J, leaving 11 bases unmatched. Germline V gives CDR1 SGHTA, CDR2 FQGNSA. CDR3 region: CASSANRQGVGYGYTF. The CDR3 coding sequence is TGTGCCAGCAGCGCCAACAGACAGGGGGTAGGCTATGGCTACACCTTC.

This sequence joins TRBV28 and TRBJ2-3, with 9 bases lining up with TRBD2. The CDR3 spans 15 residues. From germline, CDR1 is MDHEN and CDR2 SYDVKM. The V gene end was trimmed by 6 bases and the J gene end by 8 bases; junction bases not matched to a gene: 12. CDR3 residues: CASSSFSGGSFTQYF. DNA of the CDR3: TGTGCCAGCAGCTCTTTTAGCGGGGGTTCCTTTACGCAGTATTTT.

The rearrangement uses TRBV20-1 and TRBJ2-1, with D hard to call. Germline loops: CDR1 DFQATT, CDR2 SNEGSKA (reference sequence). The CDR3 is 11 amino acids. V shed 3 bases and J shed 8 bases, with 8 bases lying between them. CDR3 sequence: CSASRVYEQFF. Here the CDR3 DNA reads TGCAGTGCTAGTAGAGTCTATGAGCAGTTCTTC.

The chain uses TRBV4-1 and TRBJ1-2; perhaps TRBD1 as D (6 bases). The V gene lost 1 base and the J gene lost 3 bases, with 21 bases spanning the gap. In germline, CDR1 is MGHRA, CDR2 YSYEKL. This CDR3 spans 18 amino acids. CDR3 residues: CASSQGKDIPQGYYGYTF. The CDR3 DNA follows: TGCGCCAGCAGCCAAGGGAAGGACATCCCTCAGGGGTACTATGGCTACACCTTC.

The sample holds one count of this clone. This chain links TRBV7-6 with TRBJ1-1; TRBD1 aligns across 10 bases. Germline V lookup: CDR1 SGHVS, CDR2 FNYEAQ. This CDR3 comprises 14 residues. The V segment lost 3 bases and the J segment 5 bases; nucleotides outside the gene matches: 3. The CDR3 here is CASSFGTGETEAFF. The DNA for the CDR3 is TGTGCCAGCAGCTTCGGGACAGGGGAAACTGAAGCTTTCTTT. The variable domain in full, completed from reference TRBV7-6 and TRBJ1-1, reads GAGVSQSPRYKVTKRGQDVALRCDPISGHVSLYWYRQALGQGPEFLTYFNYEAQQDKSGLPNDRFSAERPEGSISTLTIQRTEQRDSAMYRCASSFGTGETEAFFGQGTRLTVV.

This chain links TRBV7-9 with TRBJ1-2; D possibly corresponds to TRBD1 (5 bases). Germline V CDR1 and CDR2: SEHNR, FQNEAQ (reference sequence). This CDR3 spans 15 amino acids. Trimming took 4 bases from V and 2 from J, leaving 14 bases between them. In DNA form, the CDR3 reads TGTGCCAGCAGCTCGACGAAGGGGCCGAACTATGGCTACACCTTC. Translation: CASSSTKGPNYGYTF.

This chain uses TRBV19 with TRBJ1-4; a weak D match, TRBD1 (5 bases). The V end lost 5 bases, the J end lost 0 bases, and 13 bases lay between the germline ends. The CDR3 is 16 amino acids. Germline-derived CDR1 and CDR2 are LNHDA and SQIVND (reference sequence). The CDR3 here is CASSLGGAATNEKLFF. The CDR3 DNA follows: TGTGCCAGTAGTCTGGGAGGGGCCGCAACTAATGAAAAACTGTTTTTT.

The gene calls are TRBV5-5 and TRBJ1-5; D perhaps matches TRBD1 (6 bases). The CDR3 runs to 15 residues. Germline loops: CDR1 SGHKS, CDR2 YYEKEE (reference sequence). Trimming left V 5 bases short and J 5 bases short, with 17 bases between. The CDR3: CASRAGVLRDQPQHF. CDR3 nucleotide sequence: TGTGCCAGCAGGGCAGGGGTTTTGAGGGATCAGCCCCAGCATTTT.

V and J are TRBV5-6 and TRBJ2-1, with a tentative D call TRBD2 (6 bases). The CDR3 is 15 residues long. The V end lost 2 bases, the J end lost 3 bases, and 12 bases lay between the germline ends. Germline CDR1 and CDR2: SGHDT and YYEEEE. CDR3: CASSFSSEIYNEQFF. CDR3 sequence (DNA): TGTGCCAGCAGCTTTTCTAGCGAGATCTACAATGAGCAGTTCTTC. The full variable domain, its missing parts supplied by reference TRBV5-6 and TRBJ2-1, is DAGVTQSPTHLIKTRGQQVTLRCSPKSGHDTVSWYQQALGQGPQFIFQYYEEEERQRGNFPDRFSGHQFPNYSSELNVNALLLGDSALYLCASSFSSEIYNEQFFGPGTRLTVL.

This clone showed up just once. The chain has TRBV7-9 and TRBJ2-1, with a tentative D call TRBD1 (6 bases). Germline loops: CDR1 SEHNR, CDR2 FQNEAQ (reference sequence). The CDR3 is made up of 14 amino acids. V was shortened by 3 bases and J by 6 bases, with 12 bases between the two germline ends. The CDR3 DNA reads as TGTGCCAGCAGCTTGATAGGACAGCCCAATGAGCAGTTCTTC. Its translation: CASSLIGQPNEQFF. Drawing the rest from reference TRBV7-9 and TRBJ2-1, the complete variable domain is DTGVSQNPRHKITKRGQNVTFRCDPISEHNRLYWYRQTLGQGPEFLTYFQNEAQLEKSRLLSDRFSAERPKGSFSTLEIQRTEQGDSAMYLCASSLIGQPNEQFFGPGTRLTVL.